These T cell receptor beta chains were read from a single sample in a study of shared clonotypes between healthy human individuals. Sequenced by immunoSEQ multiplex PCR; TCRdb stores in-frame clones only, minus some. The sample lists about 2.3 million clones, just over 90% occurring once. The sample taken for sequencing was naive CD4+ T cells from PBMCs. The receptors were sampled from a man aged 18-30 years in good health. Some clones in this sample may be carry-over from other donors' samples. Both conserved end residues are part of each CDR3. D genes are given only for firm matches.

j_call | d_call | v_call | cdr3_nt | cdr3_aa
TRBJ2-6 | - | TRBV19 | TGTGCCAGTAACCGGGCGGGGGCCAACGTCCTGACTTTC | CASNRAGANVLTF
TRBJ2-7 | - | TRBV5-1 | TGCGCCAGCAGCCTCGTCGTGGACCGCTCCTACGAGCAGTACTTC | CASSLVVDRSYEQYF
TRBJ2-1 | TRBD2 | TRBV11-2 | TGTGCCAGCAGCAACCCCCGGACTAGCGGGTGGGGGTCGCAGTTCTTC | CASSNPRTSGWGSQFF
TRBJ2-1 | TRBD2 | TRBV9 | TGTGCCAGCAGCGCTTTTCTAGCGGCCCTTTACAATGAGCAGTTCTTC | CASSAFLAALYNEQFF
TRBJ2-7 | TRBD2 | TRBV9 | TGTGCCAGCAGCGTAGGAGTACTAGCGGAGTACGAGCAGTACTTC | CASSVGVLAEYEQYF
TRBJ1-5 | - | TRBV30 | TGTGCCTGGAGTGCGGGGGGGGCTTTCAATCAGCCCCAGCATTTT | CAWSAGGAFNQPQHF
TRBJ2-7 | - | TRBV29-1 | TGCAGCGTTGGCGGGGTCCCCACCTACGAGCAGTACTTC | CSVGGVPTYEQYF